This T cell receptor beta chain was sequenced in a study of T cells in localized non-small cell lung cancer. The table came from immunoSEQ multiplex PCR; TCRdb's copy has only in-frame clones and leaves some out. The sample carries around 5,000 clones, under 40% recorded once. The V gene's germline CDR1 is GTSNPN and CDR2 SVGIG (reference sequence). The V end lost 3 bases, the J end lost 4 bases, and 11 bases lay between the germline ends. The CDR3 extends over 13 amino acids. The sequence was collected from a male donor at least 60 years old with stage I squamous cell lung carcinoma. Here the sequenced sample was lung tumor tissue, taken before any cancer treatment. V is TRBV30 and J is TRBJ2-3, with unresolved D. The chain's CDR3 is CAWRKSIPDTQYF. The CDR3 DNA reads TGTGCCTGGAGGAAGAGTATCCCAGATACGCAGTATTTT.